This T cell receptor beta chain stems from a study of blood T cells in healthy people across ages. Points from the study as a whole: The study regarded diversity estimates from one million T cells as underestimates.

Primed by a sample-barcoded 5' primer and a J-beta primer mix, a second PCR proceeded for roughly 6 to 12 cycles. TCRdb redid the calling of the 5' RACE reads with MiXCR, one entry per CDR3 protein. The sample holds almost 1 million distinct CDR3 sequences, just over 50% seen once. CDR1 is SGDLS and CDR2 is YYNGEE in the germline V gene. This CDR3 spans 14 amino acids. The V gene end was trimmed by 0 bases and the J gene end by 5 bases; junction bases not matched to a gene: 3. This clonotype was counted a single time. Its cognate antigen is unknown. The chain is built from TRBV9 and TRBJ1-1; 8 bases are a match to TRBD1. Sequencing input: blood. This receptor was taken from a woman in her sixties in good health. CDR3 nucleotide sequence: TGTGCCAGCAGCGTAGGACAGGGGAGGACTGAAGCTTTCTTT. It translates to CASSVGQGRTEAFF.